This entry features one T cell receptor (beta chain) sequence. The antigen remains unidentified. Germline is not matched at one junction end, which may reflect a read error. This CDR3 has 12 amino acids. Germline CDR1 is MNHEY and CDR2 is SVGAGI. The source of the sample is a study of T cells in narcolepsy. Study conclusions and caveats: Reportedly, autoreactive clonotypes were serially detected in patients' blood but not controls'. Autoreactive clone sequences were missing from some blood memory CD4+ repertoires. HCRT-specific and TRIB2-specific autoreactive clonotypes appeared among same-patient CSF and blood CD4+ clonotypes.

Using immunoSEQ multiplex PCR, the repertoire was profiled, and TCRdb retains in-frame clones only, with some absent. The sample consists of some 20,000 clones, around 86% of them appearing once. The origin of this receptor is a human donor in good health. The chain joins TRBV6-5 to TRBJ1-1; tentative D call: TRBD1 (5 bases). Sequencing was done on a sample of memory (CD45RA-) CD4+ T cells from blood. Here the CDR3 DNA reads TGTGCCAGCAGGCGGGGGGACGCTGAAGCTTCCTTT. Protein sequence: CASRRGDAEASF.